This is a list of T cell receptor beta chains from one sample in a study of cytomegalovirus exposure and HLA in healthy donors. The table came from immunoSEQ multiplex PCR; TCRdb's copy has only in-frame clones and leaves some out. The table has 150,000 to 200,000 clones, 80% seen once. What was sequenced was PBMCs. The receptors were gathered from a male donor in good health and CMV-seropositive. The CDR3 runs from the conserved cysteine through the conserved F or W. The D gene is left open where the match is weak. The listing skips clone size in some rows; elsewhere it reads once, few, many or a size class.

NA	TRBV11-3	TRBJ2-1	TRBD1	CASSPGTVHEQFF	TGTGCCAGCAGCCCTGGGACAGTCCATGAGCAGTTCTTC
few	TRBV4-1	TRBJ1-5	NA	CASSQDDYLKPQHF	TGCGCCAGCAGCCAGGACGACTATTTGAAGCCCCAGCATTTT
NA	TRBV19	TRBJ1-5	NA	CASSRGQSNQPQHF	TGTGCCAGTAGTCGGGGTCAAAGCAATCAGCCCCAGCATTTT
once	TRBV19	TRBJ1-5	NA	CASSTGPHQPQHF	TGTGCCAGTAGTACCGGTCCACATCAGCCCCAGCATTTT
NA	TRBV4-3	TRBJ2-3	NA	CASSQDDPGRTDTQYF	TGCGCCAGCAGCCAAGATGATCCCGGGAGAACAGATACGCAGTATTTT
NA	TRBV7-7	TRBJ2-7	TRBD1	CASSAGTGTNEQYF	TGTGCTAGCAGCGCCGGGACAGGGACAAACGAGCAGTACTTC
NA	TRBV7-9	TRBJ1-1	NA	CASSPRGGRVDTEAFF	TGTGCCAGCAGCCCCCGGGGGGGGCGCGTGGACACTGAAGCTTTCTTT
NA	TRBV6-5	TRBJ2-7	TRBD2	CASSLGLVLGHEQYF	TGTGCCAGCAGCCTCGGACTAGTATTAGGCCACGAGCAGTACTTC
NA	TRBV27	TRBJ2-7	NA	CASSLDSYSYEQYF	TGTGCCAGCAGTTTGGACAGCTACTCCTACGAGCAGTACTTC
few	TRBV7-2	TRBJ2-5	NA	CASSSKTQYF	TGTGCCAGCAGCAGCAAGACCCAGTACTTC
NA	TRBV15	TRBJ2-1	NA	CATSRDRYEQFF	TGTGCCACCAGCAGAGATCGTTATGAGCAGTTCTTC
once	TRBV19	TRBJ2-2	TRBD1	CATQEPGQGDTGELFF	TGTGCCACCCAGGAACCGGGACAGGGGGACACCGGGGAGCTGTTTTTT
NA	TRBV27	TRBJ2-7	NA	CASSFNSGHYEQYF	TGTGCCAGCAGTTTTAACAGCGGCCACTACGAGCAGTACTTC
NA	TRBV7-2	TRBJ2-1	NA	CATSSGMGGLGIKQFF	TGTGCCACCAGCTCAGGTATGGGGGGACTTGGAATAAAGCAGTTCTTC
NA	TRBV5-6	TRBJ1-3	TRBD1	CASSPGTGYSGNTIYF	TGTGCCAGCAGCCCCGGGACAGGTTACTCTGGAAACACCATATATTTT
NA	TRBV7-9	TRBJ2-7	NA	CASTSPEGPNYEQYF	TGTGCCAGCACCTCACCTGAGGGCCCTAACTACGAGCAGTACTTC
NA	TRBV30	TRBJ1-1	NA	CAWSGKGEGTEAFF	TGTGCCTGGAGTGGGAAAGGGGAGGGCACTGAAGCTTTCTTT
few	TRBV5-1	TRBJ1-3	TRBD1	CASSPGQGGNTIYF	TGCGCCAGCAGCCCCGGACAGGGTGGCAACACCATATATTTT
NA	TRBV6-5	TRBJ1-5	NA	CASTSGLNRPQHF	TGTGCCAGCACCTCGGGTCTTAATCGGCCCCAGCATTTT
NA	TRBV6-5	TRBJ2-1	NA	CASSDRVTNEQFF	TGTGCCAGCAGTGATCGAGTAACCAATGAGCAGTTCTTC
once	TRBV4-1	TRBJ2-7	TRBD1	CASSQDMNRGHYEQYF	TGCGCCAGCAGCCAAGATATGAACAGGGGCCACTACGAGCAGTACTTC
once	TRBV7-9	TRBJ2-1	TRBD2	CASSLAAGVLVGNEQFF	TGTGCCAGCAGCCTCGCGGCGGGAGTGCTTGTGGGCAATGAGCAGTTCTTC
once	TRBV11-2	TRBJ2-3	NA	CASSLVYRGSLGDTQYF	TGTGCCAGCAGCTTAGTCTATCGTGGGAGTCTGGGAGATACGCAGTATTTT
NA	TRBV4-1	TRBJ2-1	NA	CASSQPSGLNEQFF	TGCGCCAGCAGCCAACCCAGCGGGCTCAATGAGCAGTTCTTC
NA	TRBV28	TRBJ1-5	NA	CASSRQGNQPQHF	TGTGCCAGCAGTCGACAGGGCAATCAGCCCCAGCATTTT
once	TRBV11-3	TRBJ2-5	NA	CASSLRVGAETQYF	TGTGCCAGCAGCTTACGTGTGGGCGCGGAGACCCAGTACTTC
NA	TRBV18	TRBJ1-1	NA	CASSPDRRNTEAFF	TGTGCCAGCTCGCCAGACAGGAGGAACACTGAAGCTTTCTTT
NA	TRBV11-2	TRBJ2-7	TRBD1	CASSLDPGGGYEQYF	TGTGCCAGCAGCTTAGATCCAGGGGGCGGCTACGAGCAGTACTTC
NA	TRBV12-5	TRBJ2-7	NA	CASAWGQGYEQYF	TGTGCTAGTGCCTGGGGGCAGGGCTACGAGCAGTACTTC
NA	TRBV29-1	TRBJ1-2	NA	CSVEGQRASYTF	TGCAGCGTTGAAGGACAGCGTGCGAGCTACACCTTC
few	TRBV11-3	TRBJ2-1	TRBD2	CASSLGTSGHSYNEQFF	TGTGCCAGCAGCTTAGGGACTAGCGGCCACTCCTACAATGAGCAGTTCTTC
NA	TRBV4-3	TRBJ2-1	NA	CASSQASGDYNEQFF	TGCGCCAGCAGCCAAGCGTCCGGGGACTACAATGAGCAGTTCTTC
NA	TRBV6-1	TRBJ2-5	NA	CASSDAGLYQETQYF	TGTGCCAGCAGTGACGCGGGACTGTACCAAGAGACCCAGTACTTC
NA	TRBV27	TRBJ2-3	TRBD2	CASSPETSGSADTQYF	TGTGCCAGCAGCCCCGAGACTAGCGGGAGTGCAGATACGCAGTATTTT
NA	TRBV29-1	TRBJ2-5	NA	CSVTASGEEGETQYF	TGCAGCGTGACTGCTTCCGGGGAGGAGGGCGAGACCCAGTACTTC
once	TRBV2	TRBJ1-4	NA	CASRGGTNEKLFF	TGTGCCAGCAGGGGGGGAACTAATGAAAAACTGTTTTTT
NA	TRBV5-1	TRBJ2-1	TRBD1	CASSPSGQGAYNEQFF	TGCGCCAGCAGCCCCTCAGGACAGGGGGCATACAATGAGCAGTTCTTC
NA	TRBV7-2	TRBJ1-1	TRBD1	CASSLSGQGEAFF	TGTGCCAGCAGCTTATCGGGACAGGGAGAAGCTTTCTTT
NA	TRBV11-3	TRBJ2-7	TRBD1	CASSPGTGGPHEQYF	TGTGCCAGCAGCCCGGGGACAGGTGGCCCCCACGAGCAGTACTTC
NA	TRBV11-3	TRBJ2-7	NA	CASSRHGRGGYEQYF	TGTGCCAGCAGTCGCCACGGAAGGGGTGGCTACGAGCAGTACTTC